This T cell receptor beta chain was obtained from a study of OX40 agonist ivuxolimab in advanced cancers. Turning to the study itself: The group had a mean age of roughly 56 years, ranged from 23 to 79, and was just under 85% male.

Patients were excluded for autoimmune disease history or systemic immunosuppression. The CDR3 contains 16 residues. CDR1 and CDR2 from the germline V gene are MGHDK and SYGVNS. The V gene lost 5 bases and the J gene lost 1 base, with 16 bases spanning the gap. Using immunoSEQ multiplex PCR, the repertoire was profiled, and TCRdb retains in-frame clones only, with some absent. The table lists 70,000 or so clones, 75% to 90% of them singletons, with more than 1% in the top ten. The gene calls are TRBV25-1 and TRBJ2-3, with D perhaps given as TRBD1 or TRBD2 (5 bases each). Sequences were derived from CD4+ or CD8+ T cells sorted from blood, sampled in a trial of the OX40 agonist ivuxolimab. The clonotype originates from an adult with an advanced solid tumor such as melanoma, head and neck, liver or kidney cancer. The CDR3 DNA follows: TGTGCCAGCAGTTACTTTCCCCAGGGAGGCACAGATACGCAGTATTTT. Translation: CASSYFPQGGTDTQYF.